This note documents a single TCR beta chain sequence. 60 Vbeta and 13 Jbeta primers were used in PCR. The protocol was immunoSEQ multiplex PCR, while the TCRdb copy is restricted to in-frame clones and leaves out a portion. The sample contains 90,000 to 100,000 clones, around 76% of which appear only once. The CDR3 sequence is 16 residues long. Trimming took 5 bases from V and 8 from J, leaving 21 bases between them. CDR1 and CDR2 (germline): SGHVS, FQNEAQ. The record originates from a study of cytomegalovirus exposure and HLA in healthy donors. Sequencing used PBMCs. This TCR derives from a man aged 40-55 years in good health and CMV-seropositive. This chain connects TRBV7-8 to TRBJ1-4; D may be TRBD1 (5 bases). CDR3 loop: CASSEGLTLPQEKLFF. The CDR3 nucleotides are TGTGCCAGCAGCGAGGGACTAACCCTTCCCCAAGAAAAACTGTTTTTT.